These T cell receptor beta chains were read from a single sample in a study of OX40 agonist ivuxolimab in advanced cancers. Generated by immunoSEQ multiplex PCR, the TCRdb table keeps only in-frame clones and is missing some. The table shows roughly 38,000 clones, with 82% occurring only once. Sequencing was performed on CD4+ or CD8+ T cells sorted from blood, taken in a trial of the OX40 agonist ivuxolimab. These receptors were taken from an adult with an advanced solid tumor such as melanoma, head and neck, liver or kidney cancer. Both conserved end residues are part of each CDR3. The D gene is left open where the match is weak. A row's size may be missing; if present it is once, few, many or a size class.

J gene: TRBJ2-2
D gene: .
clone size: .
V gene: TRBV21-1
CDR3 protein: CASSKPTCTGELFF
CDR3 DNA: TGTGCCAGCAGCAAACCGACCTGCACCGGGGAGCTGTTTTTT

J gene: TRBJ2-3
D gene: .
clone size: .
V gene: TRBV7-9
CDR3 protein: CASSSGRSGGATDTQYF
CDR3 DNA: TGTGCCAGCAGCTCCGGGCGTAGCGGCGGGGCGACAGATACGCAGTATTTT

J gene: TRBJ1-2
D gene: .
clone size: .
V gene: TRBV7-8
CDR3 protein: CASSLDNNYGYTF
CDR3 DNA: TGTGCCAGCAGCTTAGACAATAACTATGGCTACACCTTC

J gene: TRBJ1-6
D gene: TRBD1
clone size: .
V gene: TRBV7-2
CDR3 protein: CASSLITGTGFSPLHF
CDR3 DNA: TGTGCCAGCAGCTTAATAACCGGGACAGGGTTTTCACCCCTCCACTTT

J gene: TRBJ1-2
D gene: TRBD1
clone size: few
V gene: TRBV9
CDR3 protein: CASSVEGGTGNGYTF
CDR3 DNA: TGTGCCAGCAGCGTAGAAGGGGGGACAGGGAATGGCTACACCTTC

J gene: TRBJ1-5
D gene: .
clone size: .
V gene: TRBV7-3
CDR3 protein: CASSLTGPLGNQPQHF
CDR3 DNA: TGTGCCAGCAGCTTAACCGGTCCCCTTGGCAATCAGCCCCAGCATTTT

J gene: TRBJ1-4
D gene: TRBD1
clone size: few
V gene: TRBV4-3
CDR3 protein: CASSLGQGNEKLFF
CDR3 DNA: TGCGCCAGCAGCCTGGGACAGGGAAATGAAAAACTGTTTTTT

J gene: TRBJ2-5
D gene: TRBD2
clone size: .
V gene: TRBV6-4
CDR3 protein: CASSDGLAGIRQETQYF
CDR3 DNA: TGTGCCAGCAGTGACGGACTAGCGGGGATACGCCAAGAGACCCAGTACTTC

J gene: TRBJ2-1
D gene: .
clone size: .
V gene: TRBV30
CDR3 protein: CAWSMTVRNEQFF
CDR3 DNA: TGTGCCTGGAGTATGACGGTGAGGAATGAGCAGTTCTTC

J gene: TRBJ2-7
D gene: .
clone size: .
V gene: TRBV19
CDR3 protein: CASRASGSYEQYF
CDR3 DNA: TGTGCCAGTAGGGCCTCAGGCTCCTACGAGCAGTACTTC

J gene: TRBJ2-7
D gene: .
clone size: .
V gene: TRBV5-1
CDR3 protein: CASSRTGHFSYEQYF
CDR3 DNA: TGCGCCAGCAGCCGAACCGGACACTTCTCCTACGAGCAGTACTTC

J gene: TRBJ1-1
D gene: .
clone size: .
V gene: TRBV7-6
CDR3 protein: CASSLGGVTEAFF
CDR3 DNA: TGTGCCAGCAGCTTAGGGGGGGTAACTGAAGCTTTCTTT

J gene: TRBJ1-2
D gene: TRBD1
clone size: .
V gene: TRBV6-5
CDR3 protein: CASRPPGQGHGYTF
CDR3 DNA: TGTGCCAGCAGGCCCCCGGGACAGGGTCATGGCTACACCTTC

J gene: TRBJ2-5
D gene: .
clone size: .
V gene: TRBV9
CDR3 protein: CASSKRVGFGETQYF
CDR3 DNA: TGTGCCAGCAGCAAGCGGGTGGGTTTCGGGGAGACCCAGTACTTC

J gene: TRBJ2-3
D gene: TRBD1
clone size: .
V gene: TRBV7-3
CDR3 protein: CASSSDRARTDTQYF
CDR3 DNA: TGTGCCAGCAGCTCGGACAGGGCGAGGACAGATACGCAGTATTTT

J gene: TRBJ1-5
D gene: TRBD1
clone size: .
V gene: TRBV10-3
CDR3 protein: CAIRDDTGGSDQPQHF
CDR3 DNA: TGTGCCATCAGGGACGATACAGGGGGTAGCGATCAGCCCCAGCATTTT

J gene: TRBJ1-2
D gene: TRBD1
clone size: .
V gene: TRBV9
CDR3 protein: CASSVSDRGTIGYTF
CDR3 DNA: TGTGCCAGCAGCGTATCGGACAGGGGGACGATTGGCTACACCTTC

J gene: TRBJ1-2
D gene: .
clone size: .
V gene: TRBV19
CDR3 protein: CASRSQGRRGGYTF
CDR3 DNA: TGTGCCAGTAGATCCCAGGGGCGGCGGGGTGGCTACACCTTC

J gene: TRBJ2-7
D gene: .
clone size: .
V gene: TRBV7-9
CDR3 protein: CASSLVGAEYF
CDR3 DNA: TGTGCCAGCAGCTTAGTAGGGGCCGAGTACTTC

J gene: TRBJ1-4
D gene: .
clone size: .
V gene: TRBV5-1
CDR3 protein: CASSLDPGSTNEKLFF
CDR3 DNA: TGCGCCAGCAGCTTGGACCCGGGATCAACTAATGAAAAACTGTTTTTT

J gene: TRBJ1-6
D gene: .
clone size: .
V gene: TRBV10-1
CDR3 protein: CASSDPKVWGFWFGSPLHF
CDR3 DNA: TGCGCCAGCAGTGATCCCAAGGTGTGGGGTTTTTGGTTCGGTTCACCCCTCCACTTT

J gene: TRBJ1-2
D gene: .
clone size: .
V gene: TRBV7-8
CDR3 protein: CASSLVSGTNNYGYTF
CDR3 DNA: TGTGCCAGCAGCTTAGTCTCTGGCACGAATAACTATGGCTACACCTTC

J gene: TRBJ2-2
D gene: TRBD1
clone size: .
V gene: TRBV7-2
CDR3 protein: CASSLGQGVGELFF
CDR3 DNA: TGTGCCAGCAGCTTGGGACAGGGAGTCGGGGAGCTGTTTTTT

J gene: TRBJ1-1
D gene: .
clone size: .
V gene: TRBV18
CDR3 protein: CASSPWDTPNTEAFF
CDR3 DNA: TGTGCCAGCTCACCATGGGACACCCCGAACACTGAAGCTTTCTTT

J gene: TRBJ1-1
D gene: .
clone size: .
V gene: TRBV28
CDR3 protein: CASSFWGVTKMNTEAFF
CDR3 DNA: TGTGCCAGCAGTTTTTGGGGGGTGACAAAGATGAACACTGAAGCTTTCTTT

J gene: TRBJ2-1
D gene: .
clone size: once
V gene: TRBV11-3
CDR3 protein: CASSVGLEQFF
CDR3 DNA: TGTGCCAGCAGTGTAGGGTTAGAGCAGTTCTTC

J gene: TRBJ2-5
D gene: TRBD1
clone size: .
V gene: TRBV19
CDR3 protein: CASRGQEETQYF
CDR3 DNA: TGTGCCAGTAGGGGACAGGAAGAGACCCAGTACTTC

J gene: TRBJ2-1
D gene: TRBD2
clone size: .
V gene: TRBV11-3
CDR3 protein: CASSSGGEQFF
CDR3 DNA: TGTGCCAGCAGCTCGGGGGGTGAGCAGTTCTTC

J gene: TRBJ1-2
D gene: TRBD1
clone size: medium-sized
V gene: TRBV30
CDR3 protein: CAWSLQGQGGYTF
CDR3 DNA: TGTGCCTGGAGTCTCCAGGGACAGGGTGGCTACACCTTC

J gene: TRBJ2-7
D gene: TRBD2
clone size: few
V gene: TRBV6-6
CDR3 protein: CASKSSAGTYEQYF
CDR3 DNA: TGTGCCAGCAAAAGTTCAGCGGGGACCTACGAGCAGTACTTC

J gene: TRBJ1-1
D gene: .
clone size: .
V gene: TRBV10-2
CDR3 protein: CASSAGTDTEAFF
CDR3 DNA: TGCGCCAGCAGTGCGGGGACTGACACTGAAGCTTTCTTT

J gene: TRBJ1-2
D gene: TRBD1
clone size: once
V gene: TRBV4-3
CDR3 protein: CASSQVGTDYGYTF
CDR3 DNA: TGCGCCAGCAGCCAAGTAGGGACAGACTATGGCTACACCTTC

J gene: TRBJ2-7
D gene: .
clone size: .
V gene: TRBV7-2
CDR3 protein: CASSRPSGPSYEQYF
CDR3 DNA: TGTGCCAGCAGCCGCCCCTCAGGACCCTCCTACGAGCAGTACTTC